Described below is a single T cell receptor beta chain sequence and its context. Profiling relied on immunoSEQ multiplex PCR, and the TCRdb table lists in-frame clones only, not all of them. The sample includes some 2,100,000 clones, about 93% seen only once; the top ten take more than 1.5%. These data belong to a study of shared clonotypes between healthy human individuals. Per germline, CDR1 MNHEY and CDR2 SMNVEV (reference sequence). There are 13 residues in the CDR3. With 7 bases removed from V and 5 bases from J, the gap between germline ends came to 15 bases. Naive CD8 cells comprised CD45RO-negative, CCR7-positively selected cells, excluding terminally differentiated effector memory CD45RA+ cells. All donors were Caucasian adults living in Nashville, Tennessee.

The sequence was obtained from a young man in good health. Some clones in this sample may be carry-over from other donors' samples. The V call is TRBV27, the J call TRBJ2-7; a weak D match, TRBD1 (5 bases). The sequenced sample was naive CD8+ T cells from PBMCs. The CDR3 reads CASMNRNSHEQYF. The CDR3 nucleotides read TGTGCCAGCATGAACAGGAATTCCCACGAGCAGTACTTC.